Only one count was recorded for the clone carrying this T cell receptor beta chain. The CDR3 is 13 residues long. The entry originates in a study of blood T cell repertoires in COVID-19. Study at large: COVID-19 samples from acute and convalescent phases originated in the United States, Italy and Spain.

Study processing details: Reference gene primers were amplified, and this amplification served to estimate nucleated cell counts. TCRdb's copy holds only in-frame clones and misses some; the assay was immunoSEQ multiplex PCR. The V and J calls and clone size were taken over from that table, and D and trimming were inferred from the DNA. The table has 250,000 to 300,000 clones, roughly 88% seen once. This sequence joins TRBV21-1 and TRBJ2-3; TRBD1 reflects the table's D call only, with no check against the DNA. TRBV21-1 represents a pseudogene. This clonotype originated in a woman aged 25 to 45 with acute or convalescent COVID-19. Sequenced: peripheral blood. As DNA, the CDR3 is TGTGCCAGCAGCAAAAGACAGGGGGATACGCAGTATTTT. Residues: CASSKRQGDTQYF.